The T cell receptor beta chain described here comes from a study of T cell responses to AZD1222 COVID-19 vaccine. Points from the study as a whole: Nearly half of unique spike-specific TCRs reportedly avoided B.1.351 and B.1.1.7 mutated regions. Donors skewed white British and female; clonal diversity was possibly underestimated. Only a handful of AZD1222 recipients, six or seven in all, had baseline seropositivity.

This CDR3 is built from 14 residues. V shed 1 base and J shed 3 bases, with 10 bases lying between them. Germline V gives CDR1 MGHRA, CDR2 YSYEKL. On this clone: Its antigen is not known.

Here immunoSEQ multiplex PCR was the method, and the copy in TCRdb shows in-frame clones only, minus some. The sample yields 40,000 to 55,000 clones, 70% to 90% seen once. Second doses at about 4 or about 12 weeks were pooled. The specimen comprised peripheral blood, sampled 28 days after the second AZD1222 dose. This receptor was identified in an adult who received the AZD1222 COVID-19 vaccine. The rearrangement joins TRBV4-1 to TRBJ2-7, with a possible D match to TRBD1 (6 bases). The CDR3 nucleotides are TGCGCCAGCAGCCAAGCGGACAGCCGCTACGAGCAGTACTTC. Its translation: CASSQADSRYEQYF.